These T cell receptor beta chains were read from a single sample in a study of blood T cell repertoires in COVID-19. Data came from immunoSEQ multiplex PCR; TCRdb stores just in-frame clones and leaves some out. The repertoire consists of about 270,000 clones, with roughly 93% occurring once and the leading ten covering about 2.3%. Material for sequencing was PBMCs or T cells enriched from blood (not recorded which). The receptors stem from a middle-aged woman with acute COVID-19. Both conserved end residues are part of each CDR3. Each record gives: V gene, D gene, clone size, J gene, CDR3 protein, CDR3 DNA. The D gene is left open where the match is weak. Rows give clone size only sometimes, using once, few, many, or a class for an expanded clone.

V: TRBV9
D: -
size: -
J: TRBJ2-1
CDR3: CASSVRLGAYEQFF
DNA: TGTGCCAGCAGCGTTAGACTGGGGGCGTATGAGCAGTTCTTC

V: TRBV5-1
D: TRBD2
size: -
J: TRBJ2-7
CDR3: CASSLDAGGFGRAYEQYF
DNA: TGCGCCAGCAGCTTGGACGCGGGAGGTTTTGGCCGGGCCTACGAGCAGTACTTC

V: TRBV2
D: TRBD2
size: many
J: TRBJ2-5
CDR3: CASSEMGLAGGPSRETQYF
DNA: TGTGCCAGCAGTGAAATGGGACTAGCGGGAGGGCCCTCGCGGGAGACCCAGTACTTC

V: TRBV5-4
D: TRBD2
size: -
J: TRBJ2-3
CDR3: CASTPPGAGGPSDTQYF
DNA: TGTGCCAGCACCCCCCCCGGCGCGGGGGGCCCCTCAGATACGCAGTATTTT

V: TRBV24-1
D: -
size: once
J: TRBJ1-5
CDR3: CATNQYSNQPQHF
DNA: TGTGCCACCAACCAGTATAGCAATCAGCCCCAGCATTTT

V: TRBV5-6
D: -
size: -
J: TRBJ2-5
CDR3: CASTPGAGIMETQYF
DNA: TGTGCCAGCACCCCTGGGGCGGGGATTATGGAGACCCAGTACTTC

V: TRBV7-8
D: -
size: -
J: TRBJ1-1
CDR3: CASRLTGATEAFF
DNA: TGTGCCAGCAGGTTAACAGGTGCCACTGAAGCTTTCTTT

V: TRBV10-3
D: -
size: -
J: TRBJ1-2
CDR3: CATTPGHYGYTF
DNA: TGTGCCACTACGCCAGGCCACTATGGCTACACCTTC

V: TRBV6-2/TRBV6-3
D: TRBD2
size: many
J: TRBJ2-2
CDR3: CASSLRSGRAHGELFF
DNA: TGTGCCAGCAGCCTTAGAAGCGGGAGGGCCCACGGGGAGCTGTTTTTT

V: TRBV7-3
D: -
size: -
J: TRBJ2-2
CDR3: CASSANSNTGELFF
DNA: TGTGCCAGCAGCGCTAACTCGAACACCGGGGAGCTGTTTTTT

V: TRBV10-3
D: -
size: -
J: TRBJ1-6
CDR3: CAISESPGSGSPLHF
DNA: TGTGCCATCAGTGAGTCGCCAGGGTCCGGTTCACCCCTCCACTTT

V: TRBV7-8
D: -
size: -
J: TRBJ2-7
CDR3: CASSLDQGSYEQYF
DNA: TGTGCCAGCAGCTTAGATCAGGGTTCCTACGAGCAGTACTTC

V: TRBV27
D: -
size: -
J: TRBJ1-5
CDR3: CASSLSVGGHKNQPQHF
DNA: TGTGCCAGCAGTTTAAGTGTAGGGGGACATAAAAATCAGCCCCAGCATTTT

V: TRBV7-9
D: -
size: -
J: TRBJ2-3
CDR3: CASSLTSGTDTQYF
DNA: TGTGCCAGCAGCCTGACCAGCGGCACAGATACGCAGTATTTT

V: TRBV7-3
D: -
size: -
J: TRBJ2-5
CDR3: CASSLTRGETQYF
DNA: TGTGCCAGCAGCTTAACGAGAGGAGAGACCCAGTACTTC

V: TRBV5-6
D: -
size: -
J: TRBJ1-1
CDR3: CASRLLASRTEAFF
DNA: TGTGCCAGCAGACTTTTGGCTAGTAGAACTGAAGCTTTCTTT

V: TRBV6-5
D: -
size: -
J: TRBJ1-5
CDR3: CASRQGYNQPQHF
DNA: TGTGCCAGCAGACAGGGATACAATCAGCCCCAGCATTTT

V: TRBV5-1
D: TRBD2
size: -
J: TRBJ2-3
CDR3: CASSSAGGGSTDTQYF
DNA: TGCGCCAGCAGCTCGGCGGGGGGAGGTAGCACAGATACGCAGTATTTT

V: TRBV10-3
D: -
size: -
J: TRBJ1-2
CDR3: CAISRRGGEGYTF
DNA: TGTGCCATCAGTAGGAGGGGTGGCGAGGGCTACACCTTC

V: TRBV7-2
D: TRBD1
size: -
J: TRBJ1-2
CDR3: CASSLVHRGTNYGYTF
DNA: TGTGCCAGCAGCTTAGTACACAGGGGGACTAACTATGGCTACACCTTC

V: TRBV4-2
D: -
size: -
J: TRBJ1-2
CDR3: CASSQAVQGSNYGYTF
DNA: TGTGCCAGCAGCCAAGCCGTTCAGGGGTCTAACTATGGCTACACCTTC

V: TRBV3-1/TRBV3-2
D: -
size: -
J: TRBJ1-1
CDR3: CASSQGDSNTEAFF
DNA: TGTGCCAGCAGCCAAGGAGACAGTAACACTGAAGCTTTCTTT

V: TRBV7-2
D: -
size: -
J: TRBJ2-1
CDR3: CASSLVAATSYLVNEQFF
DNA: TGTGCCAGCAGCTTAGTCGCGGCTACCAGCTACTTAGTCAATGAGCAGTTCTTC

V: TRBV4-1
D: -
size: -
J: TRBJ1-1
CDR3: CASSQARMRRAEAFF
DNA: TGCGCCAGCAGCCAAGCGAGGATGCGGCGCGCTGAAGCTTTCTTT

V: TRBV2
D: TRBD2
size: -
J: TRBJ2-7
CDR3: CASGRGNEQYF
DNA: TGTGCCAGCGGGCGGGGGAACGAGCAGTACTTC

V: TRBV19
D: -
size: -
J: TRBJ2-3
CDR3: CASSIFGEGSSDTQYF
DNA: -

V: TRBV27
D: TRBD1
size: -
J: TRBJ2-2
CDR3: CASSPLTTGGITGELFF
DNA: TGTGCCAGCAGTCCTCTAACGACAGGGGGCATCACCGGGGAGCTGTTTTTT

V: TRBV3-1/TRBV3-2
D: -
size: -
J: TRBJ1-2
CDR3: CASSRNSAPNYGYTF
DNA: TGTGCCAGCAGCCGCAACAGTGCGCCTAACTATGGCTACACCTTC

V: TRBV18
D: TRBD2
size: -
J: TRBJ2-2
CDR3: CASSPMRGANTGELFF
DNA: TGTGCCAGCTCACCCATGCGGGGGGCGAACACCGGGGAGCTGTTTTTT

V: TRBV7-2
D: TRBD2
size: -
J: TRBJ2-2
CDR3: CASSLYASGGKHTGELFF
DNA: TGTGCCAGCAGCTTATATGCTAGCGGGGGCAAACACACCGGGGAGCTGTTTTTT

V: TRBV20-1
D: -
size: -
J: TRBJ2-7
CDR3: CSGQDSYEQYF
DNA: TGCAGTGGACAGGACTCCTACGAGCAGTACTTC

V: TRBV7-6
D: -
size: -
J: TRBJ1-2
CDR3: CASSLRTANYGYTF
DNA: TGTGCCAGCAGCTTACGGACAGCTAACTATGGCTACACCTTC

V: TRBV28
D: -
size: -
J: TRBJ1-6
CDR3: CASRTMTVSSPLHF
DNA: TGTGCCAGCAGAACGATGACAGTGAGTTCACCCCTCCACTTT

V: TRBV7-9
D: TRBD1
size: -
J: TRBJ2-1
CDR3: CASSGRDRVDEQFF
DNA: TGTGCCAGCAGCGGACGGGACAGGGTCGATGAGCAGTTCTTC

V: TRBV11-2
D: -
size: -
J: TRBJ1-2
CDR3: CASSSQGNYGYTF
DNA: TGTGCCAGCAGCTCTCAGGGGAACTATGGCTACACCTTC

V: TRBV10-3
D: TRBD2
size: -
J: TRBJ2-1
CDR3: CAISRTRNFDEQFF
DNA: TGTGCCATCAGTAGGACTAGAAACTTCGATGAGCAGTTCTTC

V: TRBV3-1/TRBV3-2
D: -
size: -
J: TRBJ2-3
CDR3: CASSQDGGADTQYF
DNA: TGTGCCAGCAGCCAAGATGGCGGGGCAGATACGCAGTATTTT

V: TRBV19
D: TRBD2
size: -
J: TRBJ2-5
CDR3: CASSALAGGQETQYF
DNA: TGTGCCAGTAGTGCCCTAGCGGGGGGGCAGGAGACCCAGTACTTC

V: TRBV5-1
D: TRBD1
size: -
J: TRBJ1-2
CDR3: CASSFTTGGDYGYTF
DNA: TGCGCCAGCAGCTTTACAACAGGGGGCGACTATGGCTACACCTTC

V: TRBV18
D: TRBD1
size: -
J: TRBJ1-3
CDR3: CASSPLPDRAEGNTIYF
DNA: TGTGCCAGCTCACCCCTTCCCGACAGGGCAGAGGGAAACACCATATATTTT

V: TRBV5-1
D: -
size: once
J: TRBJ2-5
CDR3: CASSLGGLETQYF
DNA: TGCGCCAGCAGCTTGGGGGGACTCGAGACCCAGTACTTC

V: TRBV5-5
D: -
size: -
J: TRBJ2-4
CDR3: CASSRARQVGNIQYF
DNA: TGTGCCAGCAGCCGTGCCCGACAGGTCGGAAACATTCAGTACTTC

V: TRBV5-4
D: TRBD1
size: -
J: TRBJ1-1
CDR3: CASRPSDRGVTEAFF
DNA: TGTGCCAGCAGACCGTCCGACAGGGGAGTCACTGAAGCTTTCTTT

V: TRBV7-9
D: TRBD1
size: once
J: TRBJ1-6
CDR3: CASSLGQGVPSAPLHF
DNA: TGTGCCAGCAGCCTCGGACAGGGGGTCCCGAGTGCACCCCTCCACTTT

V: TRBV6-1
D: -
size: -
J: TRBJ1-6
CDR3: CASSSPGNSPLHF
DNA: TGTGCCAGCAGTTCGCCGGGAAATTCACCCCTCCACTTT

V: TRBV5-1
D: -
size: -
J: TRBJ2-7
CDR3: CASSLDQGPYEQYF
DNA: TGCGCCAGCAGCTTGGATCAGGGGCCCTACGAGCAGTACTTC

V: TRBV5-1
D: TRBD2
size: -
J: TRBJ2-5
CDR3: CASSSLAVVETQYF
DNA: TGCGCCAGCAGCTCACTAGCGGTAGTAGAGACCCAGTACTTC

V: TRBV6-5
D: -
size: -
J: TRBJ2-7
CDR3: CASSYSGSYEQYF
DNA: TGTGCCAGCAGTTACTCGGGCAGCTACGAGCAGTACTTC

V: TRBV2
D: TRBD1
size: -
J: TRBJ1-1
CDR3: CASSGQGGNTEAFF
DNA: TGTGCCAGCAGTGGACAGGGGGGGAACACTGAAGCTTTCTTT

V: TRBV5-1
D: -
size: -
J: TRBJ1-4
CDR3: CASSPGQTGGKLFF
DNA: TGCGCCAGCAGCCCAGGACAGACCGGAGGAAAACTGTTTTTT

V: TRBV28
D: TRBD1
size: -
J: TRBJ1-2
CDR3: CASSFAPGGVGYTF
DNA: TGTGCCAGCAGTTTTGCCCCAGGGGGTGTTGGCTACACCTTC

V: TRBV7-9
D: -
size: -
J: TRBJ1-6
CDR3: CASSFPNSPLHF
DNA: TGTGCCAGCAGCTTCCCAAATTCACCCCTCCACTTT

V: TRBV28
D: -
size: -
J: TRBJ1-4
CDR3: CASSSTQGYAPTNEKLFF
DNA: TGTGCCAGCAGTTCTACACAGGGTTACGCACCAACTAATGAAAAACTGTTTTTT

V: TRBV29-1
D: TRBD1
size: -
J: TRBJ1-3
CDR3: CSVWDRGNTIYF
DNA: TGCAGCGTTTGGGACAGGGGGAACACCATATATTTT

V: TRBV5-4
D: -
size: -
J: TRBJ1-2
CDR3: CASSPGPNYGYTF
DNA: TGTGCCAGCAGCCCAGGGCCAAACTATGGCTACACCTTC

V: TRBV5-8
D: -
size: -
J: TRBJ1-2
CDR3: CASSLEFWDSYGYTF
DNA: TGTGCCAGCAGCTTGGAGTTTTGGGACTCCTATGGCTACACCTTC

V: TRBV2
D: -
size: once
J: TRBJ1-6
CDR3: CASSFDSGLYNSPLHF
DNA: TGTGCCAGCAGTTTCGACAGTGGGTTATATAATTCACCCCTCCACTTT

V: TRBV7-9
D: -
size: many
J: TRBJ1-1
CDR3: CASRIWSTLNTEAFF
DNA: TGTGCCAGCAGGATATGGAGCACATTGAACACTGAAGCTTTCTTT

V: TRBV4-1
D: TRBD1
size: -
J: TRBJ1-5
CDR3: CASSRTFRDRDRPQHF
DNA: TGCGCCAGCAGCCGAACTTTCCGGGACAGGGATCGGCCCCAGCATTTT

V: TRBV19
D: -
size: -
J: TRBJ1-2
CDR3: CASAPGRLEGSYGYTF
DNA: TGTGCCAGTGCCCCCGGTCGGTTGGAGGGGAGCTATGGCTACACCTTC